This T cell receptor (beta chain) was obtained from a study of blood T cells in healthy people across ages. A second PCR, run for about 7 to 11 cycles, used a sample-barcoded 5' primer plus a J-beta primer mix. Each single sample gave us at least 2.5 million CDR3-containing paired-end reads. From the 5' RACE reads, TCRdb called clonotypes with MiXCR, one entry per CDR3 protein. The sample yields 900,000 to 950,000 distinct CDR3 sequences, 25% to 35% seen once. This CDR3 region has 17 residues. J gave up 7 bases and V 6 bases, and 17 bases lay outside the gene matches. Germline V gene lookup returns CDR1 SEHNR and CDR2 FQNEAQ (reference sequence). Another study also made use of these data, one on T cells of mothers and their children.

The specimen sequenced was blood. The chain recombines TRBV7-9 with TRBJ2-1; 8 nucleotides match TRBD2. This receptor was taken from a woman between 40 and 50 years old in good health. CDR3 amino acids: CASRKGTRSGGKNEQFF. DNA for the CDR3: TGTGCCAGCAGAAAGGGGACTCGAAGCGGGGGAAAAAATGAGCAGTTCTTC.